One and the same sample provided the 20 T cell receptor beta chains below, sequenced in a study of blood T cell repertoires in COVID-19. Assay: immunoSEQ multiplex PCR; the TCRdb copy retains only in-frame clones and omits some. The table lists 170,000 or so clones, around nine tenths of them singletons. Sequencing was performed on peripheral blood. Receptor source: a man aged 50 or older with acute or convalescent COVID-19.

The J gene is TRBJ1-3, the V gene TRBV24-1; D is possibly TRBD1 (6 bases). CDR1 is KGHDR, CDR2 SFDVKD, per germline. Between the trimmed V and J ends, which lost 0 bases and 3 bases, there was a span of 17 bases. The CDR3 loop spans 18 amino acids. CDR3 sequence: CATSDLPVGGARGNTIYF. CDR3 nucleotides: TGTGCCACCAGTGATTTGCCCGTTGGGGGGGCGCGTGGAAACACCATATATTTT.

CDR3 region: CASRGTGGVADTQYF. CDR3 DNA: TGTGCCAGCAGGGGGACAGGGGGCGTTGCAGATACGCAGTATTTT. The chain is built from TRBV2 and TRBJ2-3; 12 nucleotides line up with TRBD1. Germline CDR1 reads SNHLY; CDR2 reads FYNNEI. The CDR3 spans 15 residues. V gave up 6 bases and J gave up 4 bases; unmatched junction bases: 5. The full variable domain, rest sourced from reference TRBV2 and TRBJ2-3, is EPEVTQTPSHQVTQMGQEVILRCVPISNHLYFYWYRQILGQKVEFLVSFYNNEISEKSEIFDDQFSVERPDGSNFTLKIRSTKLEDSAMYFCASRGTGGVADTQYFGPGTRLTVL.

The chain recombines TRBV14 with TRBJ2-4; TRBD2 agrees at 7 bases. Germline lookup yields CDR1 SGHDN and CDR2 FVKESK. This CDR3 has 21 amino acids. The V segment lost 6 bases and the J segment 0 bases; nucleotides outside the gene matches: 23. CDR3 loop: CASRPRPILSAGGIAKNIQYF. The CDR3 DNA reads TGTGCCAGCAGGCCGCGTCCGATTCTCTCGGCCGGGGGGATAGCCAAAAACATTCAGTACTTC.

In DNA form, the CDR3 reads TGTGCCAGCAGCCAAGGTCCCAGGGGGCGTTTTACTGAGCAGTTCTTC. It codes for CASSQGPRGRFTEQFF. The chain joins TRBV3-1 (or the pseudogene TRBV3-2) to TRBJ2-1, with TRBD1 identical over 8 bases. This CDR3 is 16 amino acids long. CDR1 is LGHDT and CDR2 is YNNKEL in the germline V gene (reference sequence). The ends lost 1 base at V and 9 bases at J; junction bases unmatched: 11.

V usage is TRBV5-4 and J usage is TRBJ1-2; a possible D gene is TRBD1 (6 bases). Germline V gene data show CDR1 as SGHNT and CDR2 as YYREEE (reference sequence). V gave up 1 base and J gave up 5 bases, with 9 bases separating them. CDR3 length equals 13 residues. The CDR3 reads CASSLTGWYGYTF. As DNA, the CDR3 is TGTGCCAGCAGCTTGACAGGGTGGTATGGCTACACCTTC.

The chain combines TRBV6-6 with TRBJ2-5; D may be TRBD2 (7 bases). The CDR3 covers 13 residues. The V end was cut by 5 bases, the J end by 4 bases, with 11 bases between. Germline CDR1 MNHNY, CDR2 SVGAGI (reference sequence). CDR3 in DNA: TGTGCCAGCAGTGGGGGGGGCCGAGAGACCCAGTACTTC. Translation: CASSGGGRETQYF.

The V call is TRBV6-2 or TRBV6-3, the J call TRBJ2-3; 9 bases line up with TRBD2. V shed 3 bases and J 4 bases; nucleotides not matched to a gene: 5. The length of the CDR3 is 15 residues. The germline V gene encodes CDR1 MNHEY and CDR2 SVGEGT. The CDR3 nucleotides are TGTGCCAGCAGTTATGGCGGGGGGGCCGCAGATACGCAGTATTTT. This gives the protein CASSYGGGAADTQYF.

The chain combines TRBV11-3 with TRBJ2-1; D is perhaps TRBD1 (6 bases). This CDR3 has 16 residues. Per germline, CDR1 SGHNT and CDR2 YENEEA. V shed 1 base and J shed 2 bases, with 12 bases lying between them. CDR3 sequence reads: CASSLGAGAPYNEQFF. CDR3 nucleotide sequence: TGTGCCAGCAGCTTAGGGGCAGGGGCCCCCTACAATGAGCAGTTCTTC.

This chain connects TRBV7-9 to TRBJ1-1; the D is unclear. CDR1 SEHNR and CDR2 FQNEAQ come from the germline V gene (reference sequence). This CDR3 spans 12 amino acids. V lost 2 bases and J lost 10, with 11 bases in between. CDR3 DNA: TGTGCCAGCAGCTTAAAGGGAGCTGGAGCTTTCTTT. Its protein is CASSLKGAGAFF.

The chain's CDR3 is CASSTGGTATYEQYV. Here the CDR3 DNA reads TGTGCCAGCAGCACTGGCGGGACAGCTACCTACGAGCAGTACGTC. The chain is built from TRBV11-2 and TRBJ2-7, with D perhaps TRBD1 (7 bases). Germline V gene lookup returns CDR1 SGHAT and CDR2 FQNNGV. The V and J ends lost 5 bases and 2 bases respectively, with 16 bases between them. This CDR3 is 15 amino acids long.

The CDR3 sequence is CASSGTGGTGELFF. CDR3 DNA sequence: TGCGCCAGCAGTGGAACAGGTGGCACCGGGGAGCTGTTTTTT. The V gene is TRBV10-2, the J gene TRBJ2-2, with D possibly being TRBD1 (5 bases). There are 14 residues in the CDR3. The V gene's germline CDR1 is WSHSY and CDR2 SAAADI. V was cut by 4 bases and J by 4 bases, with 10 bases left in between.

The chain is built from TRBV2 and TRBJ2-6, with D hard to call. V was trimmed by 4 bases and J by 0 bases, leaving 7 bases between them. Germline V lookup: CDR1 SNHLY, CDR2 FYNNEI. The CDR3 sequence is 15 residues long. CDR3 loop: CASSVGHSGANVLTF. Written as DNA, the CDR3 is TGTGCCAGCAGTGTTGGGCACTCTGGGGCCAACGTCCTGACTTTC.

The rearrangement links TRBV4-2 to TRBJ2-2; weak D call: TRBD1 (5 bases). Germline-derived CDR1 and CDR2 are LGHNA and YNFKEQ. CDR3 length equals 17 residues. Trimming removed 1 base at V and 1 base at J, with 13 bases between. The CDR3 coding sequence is TGTGCCAGCAGCCAAGGTGTGCGTCAGGGGAACACCGGGGAGCTGTTTTTT. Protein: CASSQGVRQGNTGELFF.

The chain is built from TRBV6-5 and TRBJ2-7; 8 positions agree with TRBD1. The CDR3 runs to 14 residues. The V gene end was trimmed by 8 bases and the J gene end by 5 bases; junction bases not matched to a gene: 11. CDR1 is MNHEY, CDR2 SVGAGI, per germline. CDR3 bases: TGTGCCAGCTTGAAAGAGCCACAGGGGGACGAGCAGTACTTC. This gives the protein CASLKEPQGDEQYF.

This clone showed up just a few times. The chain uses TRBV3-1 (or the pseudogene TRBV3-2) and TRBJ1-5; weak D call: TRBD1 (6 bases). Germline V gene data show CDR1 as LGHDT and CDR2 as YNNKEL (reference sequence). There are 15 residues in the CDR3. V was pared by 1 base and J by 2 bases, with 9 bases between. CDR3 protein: CASSQGGLGNQPQHF. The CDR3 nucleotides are TGTGCCAGCAGCCAAGGGGGGCTTGGCAATCAGCCCCAGCATTTT.

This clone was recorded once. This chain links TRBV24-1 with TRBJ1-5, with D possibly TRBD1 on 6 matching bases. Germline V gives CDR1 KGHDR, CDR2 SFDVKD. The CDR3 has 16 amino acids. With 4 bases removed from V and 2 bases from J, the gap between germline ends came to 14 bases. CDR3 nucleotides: TGTGCCACCAGTGACCAGGGGTCTGGGGGCAATCAGCCCCAGCATTTT. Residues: CATSDQGSGGNQPQHF.

The CDR3 loop is CASSRSGMGTGELFF. The DNA of the CDR3 is TGTGCCAGCAGCCGTAGCGGGATGGGGACCGGGGAGCTGTTTTTT. V and J are TRBV7-2 and TRBJ2-2; 8 nucleotides match TRBD2. Germline assignment: CDR1 SGHTA and CDR2 FQGNSA. This CDR3 has 15 residues. Losses at the gene ends were 5 bases for V and 5 bases for J; bases not matched to a gene: 7.

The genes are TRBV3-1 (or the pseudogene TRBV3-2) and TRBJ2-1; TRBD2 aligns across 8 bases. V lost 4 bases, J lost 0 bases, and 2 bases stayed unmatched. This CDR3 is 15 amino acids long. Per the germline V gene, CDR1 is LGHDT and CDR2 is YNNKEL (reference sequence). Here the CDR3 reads CASSLSGSSYNEQFF. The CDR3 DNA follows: TGTGCCAGCAGCCTAAGCGGGAGCTCCTACAATGAGCAGTTCTTC.

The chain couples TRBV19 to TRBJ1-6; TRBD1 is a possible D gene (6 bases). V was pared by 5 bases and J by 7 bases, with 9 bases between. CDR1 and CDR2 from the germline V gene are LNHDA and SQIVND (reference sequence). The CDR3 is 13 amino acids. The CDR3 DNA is TGTGCCAGTAGTCCAAGGGGGAATTCACCCCTCCACTTT. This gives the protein CASSPRGNSPLHF. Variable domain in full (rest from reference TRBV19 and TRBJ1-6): DGGITQSPKYLFRKEGQNVTLSCEQNLNHDAMYWYRQDPGQGLRLIYYSQIVNDFQKGDIAEGYSVSREKKESFPLTVTSAQKNPTAFYLCASSPRGNSPLHFGNGTRLTVT.

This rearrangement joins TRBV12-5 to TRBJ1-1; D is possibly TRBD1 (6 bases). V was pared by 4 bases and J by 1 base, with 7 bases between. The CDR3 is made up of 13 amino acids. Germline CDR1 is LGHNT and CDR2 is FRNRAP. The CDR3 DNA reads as TGTGCTAGTGGTTCACAGGGGAACACTGAAGCTTTCTTT. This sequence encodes CASGSQGNTEAFF. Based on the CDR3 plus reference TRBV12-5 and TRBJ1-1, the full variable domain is DARVTQTPRHKVTEMGQEVTMRCQPILGHNTVFWYRQTMMQGLELLAYFRNRAPLDDSGMPKDRFSAEMPDATLATLKIQPSEPRDSAVYFCASGSQGNTEAFFGQGTRLTVV.